Listed below are T cell receptor beta chains from one sample, sequenced in a study of T cells in Graves' hyperthyroidism and ophthalmopathy. TCRdb recomputed calls from the multiplex PCR reads with MiXCR, one row per CDR3 protein. The sample includes 400,000 to 600,000 distinct CDR3 sequences, roughly 20% of them seen just once. Input material: blood. The source is a man younger than 30 with Graves' hyperthyroidism. Both conserved end residues are part of each CDR3. D genes are given only for firm matches.

cdr3_aa | d_call | j_call | v_call
CASSSGTADLTF | NA | TRBJ1-2 | TRBV6-2/TRBV6-3
CASSRQGSKETQYF | TRBD1 | TRBJ2-5 | TRBV7-8
CASSPTGAANEQYF | NA | TRBJ2-7 | TRBV12-3/TRBV12-4
CASSRGGGGLNTEAFF | TRBD1 | TRBJ1-1 | TRBV6-5
CAWSDRGPEAFF | TRBD1 | TRBJ1-1 | TRBV30
CASSEGTQSSYEQYF | NA | TRBJ2-7 | TRBV6-1
CAWSPRFYGYTF | NA | TRBJ1-2 | TRBV30
CATGPFGGGTETQYF | NA | TRBJ2-5 | TRBV7-2
CASSFGFDPSYEQYF | NA | TRBJ2-7 | TRBV11-2
CASSLIPGETQYF | NA | TRBJ2-5 | TRBV6-1
CASSPEQGANNQPQHF | NA | TRBJ1-5 | TRBV11-2
CASSQADVLRQETQYF | NA | TRBJ2-5 | TRBV14
CASSPERLAKNIQYF | NA | TRBJ2-4 | TRBV7-8
CASRVTGMVAGELFF | TRBD1 | TRBJ2-2 | TRBV6-1
CASSLPGGNTEAFF | NA | TRBJ1-1 | TRBV28
CASSYEKNTEAFF | NA | TRBJ1-1 | TRBV6-5
CASTRETGGKRNQPQHF | TRBD1 | TRBJ1-5 | TRBV28
CASSPPSSSYEQYF | NA | TRBJ2-7 | TRBV5-1
CASSGWTGGKYEQYF | TRBD1 | TRBJ2-7 | TRBV5-1
CASSLVQTTLGTGELFF | NA | TRBJ2-2 | TRBV5-1
CASSLGTGRGNEQYF | NA | TRBJ2-7 | TRBV28
CASSLKRMWNTETFF | NA | TRBJ1-1 | TRBV28
CAISEQGSGNTEAFF | TRBD1 | TRBJ1-1 | TRBV10-3
CATGGTGVTDTQYF | TRBD1 | TRBJ2-3 | TRBV24-1
CASSLSRRNTIYF | NA | TRBJ1-3 | TRBV11-2
CASKRGLAELYEQYF | TRBD2 | TRBJ2-7 | TRBV6-2/TRBV6-3
CATSTHNGYEQYF | NA | TRBJ2-7 | TRBV6-1
CSVGDRNYGYTF | TRBD1 | TRBJ1-2 | TRBV29-1
CASSTGTGATEACF | TRBD1 | TRBJ1-1 | TRBV11-2
CASSVIRRWYEQYF | NA | TRBJ2-7 | TRBV11-2
CASSPGRTETQYF | NA | TRBJ2-5 | TRBV12-3/TRBV12-4
CASSRIRGHNTGELFF | NA | TRBJ2-2 | TRBV7-2
CASSHWSLANYGYTF | NA | TRBJ1-2 | TRBV11-2
CASSLLPGPYEQYF | NA | TRBJ2-7 | TRBV27
CASRAGGKITNTGELFF | TRBD2 | TRBJ2-2 | TRBV6-1
CAGSPPEGPYEQYF | NA | TRBJ2-7 | TRBV12-3/TRBV12-4
CASSRGTSAGYTF | NA | TRBJ1-2 | TRBV28
CASSFSPGADEQYF | NA | TRBJ2-7 | TRBV5-1
CASSYGPNQPQHF | NA | TRBJ1-5 | TRBV6-5
CAWAHSGGAGGELFF | TRBD2 | TRBJ2-2 | TRBV30
CASSLQWDRGRVTQYF | TRBD1 | TRBJ2-5 | TRBV7-8
CASSEWYHSPLHF | NA | TRBJ1-6 | TRBV12-3/TRBV12-4
CASSSGTGDSGEQYF | TRBD1 | TRBJ2-7 | TRBV5-6
CASSYPGQGNTEAFF | TRBD1 | TRBJ1-1 | TRBV6-2/TRBV6-3
CASTRRLNTGELFF | NA | TRBJ2-2 | TRBV27